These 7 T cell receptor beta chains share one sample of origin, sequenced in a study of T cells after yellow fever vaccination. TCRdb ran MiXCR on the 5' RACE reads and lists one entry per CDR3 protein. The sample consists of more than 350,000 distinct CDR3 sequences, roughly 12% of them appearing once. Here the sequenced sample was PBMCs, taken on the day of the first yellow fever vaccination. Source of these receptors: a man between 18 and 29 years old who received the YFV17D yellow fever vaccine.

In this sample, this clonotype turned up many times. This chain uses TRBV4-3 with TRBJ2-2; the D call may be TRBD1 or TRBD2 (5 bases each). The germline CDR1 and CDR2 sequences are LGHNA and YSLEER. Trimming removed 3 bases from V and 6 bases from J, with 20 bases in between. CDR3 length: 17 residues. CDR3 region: CASSQESGLVVPGELFF. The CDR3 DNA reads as TGCGCCAGCAGCCAGGAATCGGGGCTTGTCGTCCCCGGGGAGCTGTTTTTT.

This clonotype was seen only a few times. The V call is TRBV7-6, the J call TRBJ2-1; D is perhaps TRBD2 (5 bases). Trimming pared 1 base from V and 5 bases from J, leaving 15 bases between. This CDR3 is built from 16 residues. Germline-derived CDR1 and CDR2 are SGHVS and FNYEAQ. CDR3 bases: TGTGCCAGCAGCTTAGTATCCGGGATGAGGAACAATGAGCAGTTCTTC. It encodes CASSLVSGMRNNEQFF.

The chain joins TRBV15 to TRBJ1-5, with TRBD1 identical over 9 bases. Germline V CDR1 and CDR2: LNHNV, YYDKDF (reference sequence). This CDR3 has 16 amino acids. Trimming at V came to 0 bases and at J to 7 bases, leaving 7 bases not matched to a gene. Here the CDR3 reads CATSRDQDRGYQPQHF. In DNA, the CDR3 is TGTGCCACCAGCAGAGATCAGGACAGGGGATACCAGCCCCAGCATTTT.

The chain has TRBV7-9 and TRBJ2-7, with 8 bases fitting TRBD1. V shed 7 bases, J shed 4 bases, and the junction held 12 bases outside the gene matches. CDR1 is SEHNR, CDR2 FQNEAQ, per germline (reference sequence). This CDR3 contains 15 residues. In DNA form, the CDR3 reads TGTGCCAGCAATCATCATACAGGGGGTATTTACGAGCAGTACTTC. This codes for CASNHHTGGIYEQYF.

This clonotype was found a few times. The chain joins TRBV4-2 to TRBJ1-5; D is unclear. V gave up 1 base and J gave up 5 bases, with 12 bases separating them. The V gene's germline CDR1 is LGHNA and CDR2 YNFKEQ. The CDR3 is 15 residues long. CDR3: CASSQAAGSYQPQHF. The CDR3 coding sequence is TGTGCCAGCAGCCAAGCTGCGGGGTCGTATCAGCCCCAGCATTTT.

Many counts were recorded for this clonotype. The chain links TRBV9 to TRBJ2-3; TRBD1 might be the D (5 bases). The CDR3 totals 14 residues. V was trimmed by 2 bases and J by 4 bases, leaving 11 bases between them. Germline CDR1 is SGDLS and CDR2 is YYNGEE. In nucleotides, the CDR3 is TGTGCCAGCAGCGTGAACCAGGGCCCAGATACGCAGTATTTT. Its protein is CASSVNQGPDTQYF.

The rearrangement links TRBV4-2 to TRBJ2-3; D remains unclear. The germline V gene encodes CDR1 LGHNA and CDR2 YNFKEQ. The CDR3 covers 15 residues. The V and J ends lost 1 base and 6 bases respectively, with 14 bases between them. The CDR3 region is CASSQGTSVPDTQYF. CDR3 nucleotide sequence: TGTGCCAGCAGCCAAGGGACGTCTGTCCCGGATACGCAGTATTTT.